These T cell receptor beta chains were read from a single sample in a study of T cell responses to AZD1222 COVID-19 vaccine. Profiled with immunoSEQ multiplex PCR; TCRdb holds only in-frame clones, not every one. Found here are about 100,000 clones, around 84% of them singletons; the top ten hold about 1.5%. Source: peripheral blood, taken on day 0 of AZD1222 vaccination. Receptor source: an adult in good health. CDR3s include the opening cysteine and the closing phenylalanine or tryptophan. D genes are given only for firm matches. Expanded clones are given a class, and other clones once, few, many or no size at all.

>TRBV28|TRBD1|NA|TRBJ1-5
CASITGTDSNQPQHF
TGTGCCAGCATTACCGGGACAGATAGCAATCAGCCCCAGCATTTT
>TRBV28|NA|NA|TRBJ1-3
CASSYRLLRGTGNTIYF
TGTGCCAGCAGTTATAGGTTGTTACGGGGAACTGGAAACACCATATATTTT
>TRBV11-2|TRBD1|few|TRBJ1-2
CASSHISGTARNYGYTF
TGTGCCAGCAGCCACATATCAGGGACAGCTAGAAACTATGGCTACACCTTC
>TRBV7-8|TRBD2|once|TRBJ2-7
CASSLGLAEKQYF
TGTGCCAGCAGCCTGGGACTAGCGGAGAAGCAGTACTTC
>TRBV19|NA|NA|TRBJ1-1
CASSGLIGNTEAFF
TGTGCCAGTAGCGGACTTATTGGGAACACTGAAGCTTTCTTT
>TRBV9|NA|once|TRBJ1-3
CASSAFGSGNTIYF
TGTGCCAGCAGCGCCTTCGGCTCTGGAAACACCATATATTTT
>TRBV3-1/TRBV3-2|NA|NA|TRBJ1-1
CASSQSGGGFKNTEAFF
TGTGCCAGCAGCCAATCCGGGGGGGGCTTCAAGAACACTGAAGCTTTCTTT
>TRBV6-5|TRBD2|NA|TRBJ2-2
CASSLGLAVNTGELFF
TGTGCCAGCAGTTTAGGACTAGCGGTGAACACCGGGGAGCTGTTTTTT
>TRBV6-1|NA|NA|TRBJ2-3
CASSEGGGTDTQYF
TGTGCCAGCAGTGAAGGAGGGGGGACAGATACGCAGTATTTT
>TRBV7-3|TRBD2|NA|TRBJ2-3
CASSTSGRATDTQYF
TGTGCCAGCAGCACAAGCGGGAGGGCCACAGATACGCAGTATTTT
>TRBV7-8|TRBD1|NA|TRBJ2-2
CASSPGQGTGELFF
TGTGCCAGCAGCCCCGGACAGGGTACCGGGGAGCTGTTTTTT
>TRBV20-1|NA|NA|TRBJ1-2
CSASQGRNYGYTF
TGCAGTGCTAGTCAGGGGAGGAACTATGGCTACACCTTC
>TRBV7-2|TRBD1|NA|TRBJ1-4
CASSLGVGRGQGEKLFF
TGTGCCAGCAGCTTAGGTGTCGGCAGGGGGCAGGGTGAAAAACTGTTTTTT
>TRBV29-1|TRBD2|NA|TRBJ2-1
CSVEGGSGLSYNEQFF
TGCAGCGTTGAGGGGGGGTCGGGCCTCTCCTACAATGAGCAGTTCTTC
>TRBV27|TRBD2|NA|TRBJ2-1
CASSLMLGLAGGPGEYNEQFF
TGTGCCAGCAGTTTAATGTTGGGACTAGCGGGAGGGCCAGGGGAGTACAATGAGCAGTTCTTC
>TRBV6-6|NA|NA|TRBJ1-1
CASSVRTEAFF
TGTGCCAGCAGCGTCAGGACTGAAGCTTTCTTT
>TRBV5-1|NA|NA|TRBJ2-3
CASSLTGYQDTQYF
TGCGCCAGCAGCTTAACAGGGTATCAAGATACGCAGTATTTT
>TRBV6-5|NA|NA|TRBJ1-1
CASNLLGAGTEAFF
TGTGCCAGCAACCTCCTTGGGGCTGGCACTGAAGCTTTCTTT
>TRBV6-6|NA|NA|TRBJ1-1
CASRQNTEAFF
TGTGCCAGCAGGCAGAACACTGAAGCTTTCTTT
>TRBV20-1|TRBD2|NA|TRBJ2-1
CSARASGPFF
TGCAGTGCTAGGGCTAGCGGGCCTTTCTTC
>TRBV4-3|TRBD1|NA|TRBJ2-1
CASSPSWQGANEQFF
TGCGCCAGCAGCCCCTCGTGGCAGGGGGCCAATGAGCAGTTCTTC
>TRBV6-2/TRBV6-3|NA|NA|TRBJ2-1
CASSYSGGGYNEQFF
TGTGCCAGCAGTTACTCGGGCGGAGGCTACAATGAGCAGTTCTTC
>TRBV7-3|NA|NA|TRBJ1-1
CASSFSASYEAFF
TGTGCCAGCAGCTTTTCGGCCAGCTATGAAGCTTTCTTT
>TRBV20-1|NA|NA|TRBJ1-2
CSATGSYGYTF
TGCAGTGCTACAGGGAGCTATGGCTACACCTTC
>TRBV7-2|NA|NA|TRBJ1-1
CASSLMVALNTEAFF
TGTGCCAGCAGCTTAATGGTAGCTTTGAACACTGAAGCTTTCTTT
>TRBV20-1|NA|once|TRBJ1-1
CSARQTEAFF
TGCAGTGCAAGACAGACTGAAGCTTTCTTT
>TRBV3-1/TRBV3-2|NA|NA|TRBJ2-7
CASSSAYEQYF
TGTGCCAGCAGCTCAGCCTACGAGCAGTACTTC
>TRBV5-1|TRBD2|NA|TRBJ2-1
CASSPRGGSYNEQFF
TGCGCCAGCAGCCCACGGGGGGGCAGTTACAATGAGCAGTTCTTC
>TRBV5-1|TRBD1|NA|TRBJ1-1
CASSTQQGRAEAFF
TGCGCCAGCAGCACACAACAGGGGAGGGCTGAAGCTTTCTTT
>TRBV20-1|NA|NA|TRBJ1-1
CSASGPSVSETEAFF
TGCAGTGCTAGTGGTCCATCGGTGAGTGAGACTGAAGCTTTCTTT
>TRBV5-1|TRBD1|NA|TRBJ2-6
CASSLTPGGAGANVLTF
TGCGCCAGCAGCTTGACCCCAGGGGGAGCGGGGGCCAACGTCCTGACTTTC
>TRBV9|TRBD2|NA|TRBJ2-1
CASSSLSGTTYNEQFF
TGTGCCAGCAGCTCCCTTTCCGGGACTACATACAATGAGCAGTTCTTC
>TRBV5-1|TRBD2|NA|TRBJ2-1
CASSLSKGLASEQFF
TGCGCCAGCAGCTTGTCCAAGGGACTAGCGAGTGAGCAGTTCTTC
>TRBV6-2/TRBV6-3|NA|NA|TRBJ1-2
CASSYSEHNYGYTF
TGTGCCAGCAGTTACTCCGAACATAACTATGGCTACACCTTC
>TRBV6-5|NA|few|TRBJ1-2
CASNRAANYGYTF
TGTGCCAGCAACAGGGCCGCTAACTATGGCTACACCTTC
>TRBV6-5|NA|NA|TRBJ1-1
CASSYSTRVGTEAFF
TGTGCCAGCAGTTACTCGACGAGGGTGGGCACTGAAGCTTTCTTT
>TRBV6-6|NA|NA|TRBJ2-3
CASSRASDTQYF
TGTGCCAGCAGTCGGGCTTCAGATACGCAGTATTTT
>TRBV7-3|TRBD1|NA|TRBJ1-2
CASSPDRGPNYGYTF
TGTGCCAGCAGCCCCGACAGGGGGCCTAACTATGGCTACACCTTC
>TRBV4-3|NA|NA|TRBJ2-1
CASSQDWGYNEQFF
TGCGCCAGCAGCCAAGATTGGGGTTACAATGAGCAGTTCTTC
>TRBV27|NA|NA|TRBJ1-1
CASNPRATNTEAFF
TGTGCCAGCAACCCGAGGGCCACGAACACTGAAGCTTTCTTT
>TRBV19|NA|NA|TRBJ1-2
CASSIYSDNVANYGYTF
TGTGCCAGTAGTATCTACTCGGATAACGTAGCTAACTATGGCTACACCTTC
>TRBV25-1|NA|NA|TRBJ2-1
CASSEHPTPLFF
TGTGCCAGCAGTGAGCATCCCACTCCTTTGTTCTTC
>TRBV6-2/TRBV6-3|TRBD2|NA|TRBJ2-2
CASSYEGLAGTGELFF
TGTGCCAGCAGTTATGAGGGACTAGCAGGGACCGGGGAGCTGTTTTTT
>TRBV28|NA|NA|TRBJ1-6
CASFGGVRDSPLHF
TGTGCCAGCTTTGGGGGTGTTAGGGATTCACCCCTCCACTTT
>TRBV5-5|NA|NA|TRBJ1-5
CASSLVEAENQPQHF
TGTGCCAGCAGCTTGGTGGAGGCCGAAAATCAGCCCCAGCATTTT
>TRBV7-8|TRBD1|NA|TRBJ2-2
CASSTGGTGELFF
TGTGCCAGCAGTACAGGGGGGACCGGGGAGCTGTTTTTT